The 16 T cell receptor beta chains listed next were all sequenced from one sample in a study of CD8+CD57+ T cells in acquired aplastic anemia. Selection for sequencing was limited to patients who had shown CD8+CD57+ cell expansion by flow cytometry. The use of genomic DNA as template underpinned the TCR beta VDJ and CDR3 profiling. TCRdb re-called the reads through MiXCR, storing one row per CDR3 protein. The top ten hold 7.8% of the sample, which has about 220,000 distinct CDR3 sequences, around half seen once. Sequencing input: sorted CD4+, CD8+, or CD8+CD57+ T cells (not recorded which) from PBMCs. Receptor source: a human donor with aplastic anemia.

This clonotype was found once. V is TRBV9 and J is TRBJ1-6; D remains ambiguous. The CDR3 runs 13 residues. V lost 6 bases and J lost 10, with 14 bases in between. Per the germline V gene, CDR1 is SGDLS and CDR2 is YYNGEE. CDR3 in amino acids: CASNEASRSPLHF. CDR3 DNA sequence: TGTGCCAGCAACGAAGCCAGTAGGTCACCCCTCCACTTT.

The chain recombines TRBV4-2 with TRBJ2-3; 7 bases match TRBD1. CDR3 length: 15 amino acids. After removal of 4 bases from V and 2 bases from J, the junction contained 6 bases not matched to a gene. The germline V gene has CDR1 LGHNA and CDR2 YNFKEQ. The CDR3 loop reads CASSRVRGPTDTQYF. For the CDR3, the DNA is TGTGCCAGCAGCCGAGTAAGGGGGCCCACAGATACGCAGTATTTT.

The chain couples TRBV12-3 or TRBV12-4 to TRBJ1-2; D perhaps matches TRBD1 (5 bases). V lost 8 bases, J lost 6 bases, and 22 bases lay in between. The CDR3 is 15 amino acids. This CDR3 reads CASSETGTVGDGYTF. CDR3 nucleotides: TGTGCCAGCTCCGAAACCGGGACTGTGGGGGATGGCTACACCTTC.

This CDR3 reads CASSLSPLSYEQYF. The CDR3 region has the DNA TGTGCCAGCAGCCTTAGTCCGTTATCCTACGAGCAGTACTTC. This chain joins TRBV7-2 and TRBJ2-7; D unresolved. The germline gives CDR1 SGHTA, CDR2 FQGNSA. The CDR3 runs to 14 residues. V was trimmed by 5 bases and J by 1 base, leaving 12 bases between them.

This clonotype has at least ten counts. The chain carries TRBV20-1 and TRBJ1-6, with D maybe TRBD1 (5 bases). The germline V and J ends were trimmed by 7 bases and 5 bases, with 18 bases remaining between them. This CDR3 is built from 15 residues. CDR1 is DFQATT and CDR2 is SNEGSKA in the germline V gene (reference sequence). The CDR3 DNA sequence: TGCAGTGTTTCATCTCTTCAGGGCGATAATTCACCCCTCCACTTT. It codes for CSVSSLQGDNSPLHF.

The rearrangement links TRBV7-2 to TRBJ1-6, with TRBD1 matching over 10 bases. Trimming at V came to 2 bases and at J to 8 bases, leaving 9 bases not matched to a gene. The CDR3 extends over 17 amino acids. CDR1 SGHTA and CDR2 FQGNSA come from the germline V gene. For the CDR3, the DNA is TGTGCCAGCAGCTTATACCCAAGGGACAGGGGATATTCACCCCTCCACTTT. This codes for CASSLYPRDRGYSPLHF.

CDR3 sequence: CASSGRDSEQYF. In nucleotides, the CDR3 is TGTGCCAGCAGCGGAAGGGACAGCGAGCAGTACTTC. The rearrangement uses TRBV7-9 and TRBJ2-7, with 7 bases identical to TRBD1. After removal of 5 bases from V and 6 bases from J, the junction contained 4 bases not matched to a gene. Germline V gives CDR1 SEHNR, CDR2 FQNEAQ (reference sequence). The CDR3 length is 12 residues.

This clonotype was recorded at least ten times. The chain recombines TRBV13 with TRBJ2-5, with no clear D. V was cut by 3 bases and J by 1 base, with 9 bases left in between. There are 14 residues in the CDR3. Germline values: CDR1 PRHDT, CDR2 FYEKMQ (reference sequence). CDR3 protein: CASSFRRIQETQYF. The CDR3, as DNA: TGTGCCAGCAGCTTTAGAAGGATCCAAGAGACCCAGTACTTC.

This sequence joins TRBV24-1 and TRBJ1-2; no reliable D call. The germline V gene has CDR1 KGHDR and CDR2 SFDVKD. The V end lost 4 bases, the J end lost 5 bases, and 7 bases lay between the germline ends. The CDR3 is 12 amino acids. The CDR3 region has the DNA TGTGCCACCAGTGACTCCGTTTATGGCTACACCTTC. This encodes CATSDSVYGYTF.

This clonotype appeared a few times. This chain joins TRBV15 and TRBJ1-6, with D unclear. Trimming shortened V by 4 bases and J by 5 bases, and 12 bases separated the two germline ends. The CDR3 totals 15 residues. Looked up from germline, CDR1 is LNHNV and CDR2 is YYDKDF (reference sequence). CDR3 DNA sequence: TGTGCCACCAGCATCCTGGGCCTCAATAATTCACCCCTCCACTTT. Protein product: CATSILGLNNSPLHF.

This clonotype was recorded many times. The chain employs TRBV6-4 and TRBJ2-1; TRBD2 matches at 8 bases. There are 14 residues in the CDR3. Looked up from germline, CDR1 is MRHNA and CDR2 is SNTAGT. Unmatched junction bases numbered 4, after V lost 2 bases and J lost 7 bases. DNA for the CDR3: TGTGCCAGCAGTGACGGAGTAGCGGGAAATGAGCAGTTCTTC. Encoded protein: CASSDGVAGNEQFF.

V and J are TRBV20-1 and TRBJ2-7; D perhaps matches TRBD2 (6 bases). In germline, CDR1 is DFQATT, CDR2 SNEGSKA (reference sequence). Trimming stripped 7 bases from V and 5 bases from J, with 15 bases between. This CDR3 comprises 12 residues. CDR3 coding DNA: TGCAGTGTAGAGGCGGGAAGGGACGAGCAGTACTTC. This sequence encodes CSVEAGRDEQYF.

This clonotype was counted a few times. One base away lies a much larger clone, so this may be a sequencing read error. The V and J genes are TRBV7-2 and TRBJ1-1, with D unresolved. V gave up 3 bases and J gave up 4 bases, with 9 bases separating them. Germline CDR1 SGHTA, CDR2 FQGNSA. This CDR3 contains 13 residues. CDR3: CASSFRGSTEAFF. As DNA, the CDR3 is TGTGCCAGCAGCTTCCGGGGTTCCACTGAAGCTTTCTTT.

About this clonotype: In this CDR3 the conserved last residue, phenylalanine or tryptophan, is missing, so a read error is likely. J is TRBJ2-3 and V is TRBV2; the match to TRBD2 covers 13 bases. The CDR3 extends over 15 amino acids. Trimming removed 5 bases from V and 5 bases from J; junction bases left unmatched: 4. Germline CDR1 and CDR2: SNHLY and FYNNEI. Here the CDR3 DNA reads TGTGCCAGCAGTTGGACTAGCGGGGGCGGAGATACGCAGTATCTT. Its translation: CASSWTSGGGDTQYL.

This clonotype was detected many times. At one boundary the junction diverges from the germline segment, which might be a read error. This rearrangement joins TRBV28 to TRBJ2-3, with 10 bases identical to TRBD2. The CDR3 extends over 12 amino acids. Germline V CDR1 and CDR2: MDHEN, SYDVKM. The CDR3 loop is CASSPTSGEGFF. CDR3 DNA: TGTGCCAGCAGTCCTACTAGCGGGGAAGGGTTTTTT.

This clonotype was seen repeatedly, ten times or more. The CDR3 sequence: CASSVQDRGPYTEAFF. The CDR3 nucleotides read TGTGCCAGCAGCGTACAAGACAGGGGGCCGTACACTGAAGCTTTCTTT. The rearrangement links TRBV9 to TRBJ1-1, with 10 bases that match TRBD1. V shed 1 base, J shed 3 bases, and the junction held 6 bases outside the gene matches. Germline-derived CDR1 and CDR2 are SGDLS and YYNGEE. The CDR3 contains 16 residues. Variable domain in full (rest from reference TRBV9 and TRBJ1-1): DSGVTQTPKHLITATGQRVTLRCSPRSGDLSVYWYQQSLDQGLQFLIQYYNGEERAKGNILERFSAQQFPDLHSELNLSSLELGDSALYFCASSVQDRGPYTEAFFGQGTRLTVV.